The text below deals with one TCR beta chain. Its matching antigen is unknown. This CDR3 is built from 15 residues. The ends lost 0 bases at V and 7 bases at J; junction bases unmatched: 4. Per germline, CDR1 SGHKS and CDR2 YYEKEE (reference sequence). The run depth of the assay was deep. Using immunoSEQ multiplex PCR, the repertoire was profiled, and TCRdb retains in-frame clones only, with some absent. The sample contains about 2.4 million clones, around 94% of which appear only once. This sample stems from a study of shared clonotypes between healthy human individuals. Background on the study: The cohort comprised two women and a few men. Their ages spanned 18 to 49 years. Findings of the study overall: For sorted subsets, rarefaction showed incomplete sequencing despite large depth.

Specimen: naive CD4+ T cells sorted from blood. The subset is: CD45RA+ positively selected. This sequence was found in a man aged 18 to 29 in good health. This rearrangement joins TRBV5-5 to TRBJ1-5, with 10 bases that match TRBD1. The CDR3 region is CASSLEGQGRQPQHF. CDR3 coding DNA: TGTGCCAGCAGCTTGGAGGGACAGGGGCGACAGCCCCAGCATTTT.